The 19 T cell receptor beta chains reported below all come from one sample, sequenced in a study of OX40 agonist ivuxolimab in advanced cancers. Assay used: immunoSEQ multiplex PCR; TCRdb lists only in-frame clones, some missing. This table holds about 120,000 clones, around 93% found once. Sample: CD4+ or CD8+ T cells sorted from blood, taken in a trial of the OX40 agonist ivuxolimab. Source of these receptors: an adult with an advanced solid tumor such as melanoma, head and neck, liver or kidney cancer.

This rearrangement joins TRBV7-2 to TRBJ1-2, with 7 bases fitting TRBD1. V lost 5 bases and J lost 0; bases outside the gene matches: 3. Germline V CDR1 and CDR2: SGHTA, FQGNSA. The CDR3 is made up of 14 amino acids. The CDR3 DNA reads TGTGCCAGCAGCCAGGGGGGGTCTAACTATGGCTACACCTTC. This gives the protein CASSQGGSNYGYTF. Full variable domain (rest looked up from reference TRBV7-2 and TRBJ1-2): GAGVSQSPSNKVTEKGKDVELRCDPISGHTALYWYRQSLGQGLEFLIYFQGNSAPDKSGLPSDRFSAERTGGSVSTLTIQRTQQEDSAVYLCASSQGGSNYGYTFGSGTRLTVV.

This chain connects TRBV4-1 to TRBJ2-1, with D perhaps TRBD1 (5 bases). V lost 4 bases, J lost 0 bases, and 13 bases lay in between. Germline CDR1 is MGHRA and CDR2 is YSYEKL. This CDR3 spans 16 amino acids. In nucleotides, the CDR3 is TGCGCCAGCAGCCGTGGGGTTAGGGGCTCCTACAATGAGCAGTTCTTC. It codes for CASSRGVRGSYNEQFF.

This clone appeared a few times. This chain connects TRBV5-4 to TRBJ2-7, with 8 nucleotides matching TRBD1. This CDR3 region has 14 residues. Trimming took 3 bases from V and 2 from J; bases not matched to a gene: 4. The germline V gene has CDR1 SGHNT and CDR2 YYREEE (reference sequence). DNA for the CDR3: TGTGCCAGCAGCTGGCAGGGGGCACCCTACGAGCAGTACTTC. Its translation: CASSWQGAPYEQYF.

This clone has a single count. The chain joins TRBV6-5 to TRBJ1-6, with D uncertain. The CDR3 has 16 amino acids. CDR1 is MNHEY and CDR2 is SVGAGI in the germline V gene. Trimming shortened V by 0 bases and J by 3 bases, and 9 bases separated the two germline ends. The CDR3 loop reads CASSYSWTGYNSPLHF. The CDR3 coding sequence is TGTGCCAGCAGTTACTCATGGACGGGCTATAATTCACCCCTCCACTTT.

The V gene is TRBV6-6, the J gene TRBJ2-2, with D uncertain. The CDR3 is 14 amino acids. Deletions cut 2 bases from V and 7 bases from J, with 11 bases between. Germline V CDR1 and CDR2: MNHNY, SVGAGI (reference sequence). DNA of the CDR3: TGTGCCAGCAGTTACCAAGGGATCCTCGGGGAGCTGTTTTTT. Translating gives CASSYQGILGELFF.

This clone has only one observation. This chain uses TRBV12-5 with TRBJ2-5, with unresolved D. The germline V and J ends were trimmed by 4 bases and 5 bases, with 8 bases remaining between them. The CDR3 is 12 amino acids. The germline CDR1 and CDR2 sequences are LGHNT and FRNRAP. For the CDR3, the DNA is TGTGCTAGTGGTTCCTCCGCGGAGACCCAGTACTTC. It specifies CASGSSAETQYF.

This clone was seen just once. The chain has TRBV27 and TRBJ2-1, with 7 bases fitting TRBD1. CDR1 MNHEY and CDR2 SMNVEV come from the germline V gene (reference sequence). The CDR3 consists of 14 residues. V shed 4 bases and J 4 bases; nucleotides not matched to a gene: 4. CDR3: CASSYRTGYNEQFF. CDR3 DNA sequence: TGTGCCAGCAGTTATAGGACAGGTTACAATGAGCAGTTCTTC.

V usage is TRBV28 and J usage is TRBJ2-2; 7 positions match TRBD1. CDR3 length: 15 amino acids. With 6 bases clipped from V and 2 bases from J, the junction kept 6 bases outside the gene matches. Per the germline V gene, CDR1 is MDHEN and CDR2 is SYDVKM. The CDR3 bases are TGTGCCAGCAGACCGGGACAGATAAACACCGGGGAGCTGTTTTTT. This encodes CASRPGQINTGELFF.

This clone occurred once. This chain joins TRBV27 and TRBJ2-4, with a possible D match to TRBD1 (6 bases). CDR3 size: 15 residues. V lost 5 bases and J 6 bases, leaving 17 bases between the germline ends. Per the germline V gene, CDR1 is MNHEY and CDR2 is SMNVEV (reference sequence). The DNA for the CDR3 is TGTGCCAGCAGTCCCCGGGCCCCAGGGGTAAACATTCAGTACTTC. Its translation: CASSPRAPGVNIQYF.

The chain recombines TRBV18 with TRBJ1-4, with 8 nucleotides matching TRBD1. CDR3 length equals 16 residues. J was trimmed by 5 bases and V by 0 bases; bases with no gene match: 5. Germline CDR1 reads KGHSH; CDR2 reads LQKENI. CDR3 DNA sequence: TGTGCCAGCTCACCACCGAGACAGGGGACAAATGAAAAACTGTTTTTT. Residues: CASSPPRQGTNEKLFF.

This chain connects TRBV5-6 to TRBJ1-2; a possible D gene is TRBD1 (5 bases). CDR1 is SGHDT and CDR2 is YYEEEE in the germline V gene. The CDR3 runs to 15 residues. V was pared by 2 bases and J by 1 base, with 12 bases between. The CDR3 DNA reads TGTGCCAGCAGCTTTTATGGCAGGGTTAACTATGGCTACACCTTC. Protein sequence: CASSFYGRVNYGYTF.

The chain is built from TRBV18 and TRBJ1-5, with D hard to call. This CDR3 spans 13 amino acids. V dropped 5 bases and J dropped 3 bases, with 8 bases sitting between them. Germline values: CDR1 KGHSH, CDR2 LQKENI. The CDR3 region has the DNA TGTGCCAGCTCAGGGCAGTCCAATCAGCCCCAGCATTTT. Encoded protein: CASSGQSNQPQHF.

The chain recombines TRBV7-3 with TRBJ1-6; 7 bases agree with TRBD1. Germline CDR1 is SGHTA and CDR2 is FQGTGA. This CDR3 is 18 amino acids long. Unmatched junction bases numbered 9, after V lost 0 bases and J lost 4 bases. CDR3 in DNA: TGTGCCAGCAGCTTAACTCCCCAGGGACAGACTTATAATTCACCCCTCCACTTT. As protein: CASSLTPQGQTYNSPLHF.

The chain recombines TRBV11-2 with TRBJ1-2; D may be TRBD1 (6 bases). The germline gives CDR1 SGHAT, CDR2 FQNNGV. Trimming took 5 bases from V and 8 from J, leaving 18 bases between them. The CDR3 totals 14 residues. CDR3 DNA sequence: TGTGCCAGCAGCCCTCAACTCGGGGGCGGAGGCTACACCTTC. Its translation: CASSPQLGGGGYTF. Filled out from reference TRBV11-2 and TRBJ1-2, the complete variable domain reads EAGVAQSPRYKIIEKRQSVAFWCNPISGHATLYWYQQILGQGPKLLIQFQNNGVVDDSQLPKDRFSAERLKGVDSTLKIQPAKLEDSAVYLCASSPQLGGGGYTFGSGTRLTVV.

This chain uses TRBV30 with TRBJ2-1; maybe TRBD1 (6 bases). CDR3 length equals 15 residues. Per germline, CDR1 GTSNPN and CDR2 SVGIG (reference sequence). V lost 5 bases and J 7 bases, leaving 21 bases between the germline ends. The CDR3 spells CAWQTQRVRGNEQFF. As DNA, the CDR3 is TGTGCCTGGCAAACGCAAAGGGTTAGGGGGAATGAGCAGTTCTTC.

The rearrangement links TRBV10-3 to TRBJ2-3, with D uncertain. V gave up 4 bases and J gave up 5 bases, with 4 bases separating them. Germline V gives CDR1 ENHRY, CDR2 SYGVKD. This CDR3 region has 11 residues. CDR3 region: CAISGLDTQYF. The DNA of the CDR3 is TGTGCCATCAGTGGGTTAGATACGCAGTATTTT.

V is TRBV28 and J is TRBJ2-5; 7 bases are shared with TRBD1. J lost 2 bases, V lost 6 bases, and 3 bases had no gene match. Per germline, CDR1 MDHEN and CDR2 SYDVKM. CDR3 length equals 13 residues. Here the CDR3 DNA reads TGTGCCAGCAGGGGGACAGCGCAAGAGACCCAGTACTTC. Translating gives CASRGTAQETQYF.

The chain has TRBV11-2 and TRBJ1-1, with D perhaps TRBD1 (5 bases). This CDR3 has 14 amino acids. Germline V gene data show CDR1 as SGHAT and CDR2 as FQNNGV. V was clipped by 1 base and J by 2 bases, with 8 bases between them. The CDR3, as DNA: TGTGCCAGCAGCTTAGTGACAGTAAACACTGAAGCTTTCTTT. Encoded protein: CASSLVTVNTEAFF.

This clone was recorded a few times. The rearrangement uses TRBV6-4 and TRBJ2-1; TRBD1 aligns across 9 bases. Germline V CDR1 and CDR2: MRHNA, SNTAGT. Trimming at V came to 5 bases and at J to 15 bases, leaving 5 bases not matched to a gene. This CDR3 comprises 11 residues. In DNA, the CDR3 is TGTGCCAGCAGTCCCGGGACAGGGCTGTTCTTC. Translation gives CASSPGTGLFF.